The clone carrying this T cell receptor (beta chain) came up many times. What it recognizes is unknown. RNA transcripts yielded amplified TCR beta CDR3 regions. HTBI primers were the set used in a first-round RT-PCR of the TCR CDR3. TCRdb independently ran MiXCR on the multiplex PCR reads; one entry per CDR3 protein. There are approximately 300,000 distinct CDR3 sequences in the sample; approximately 15% occur only once, and roughly 50% lies in the top ten. The sample belongs to a study of T cells in Graves' hyperthyroidism and ophthalmopathy. The CDR3 totals 12 residues. Trimming removed 8 bases from V and 1 base from J, with 6 bases in between. In germline, CDR1 is MNHEY, CDR2 SVGEGT. Whole-study results and caveats: Using 13 V-J features, a model discriminated ophthalmopathy from stable hyperthyroidism. Ophthalmopathy prediction by the model preceded onset by a median about 6 months.

Ophthalmopathy patients showed a Clinical Activity Score of at least 3, NOSPECS grade of at least 4 and duration under 3 months. Patients were excluded because of uncontrolled infection, other autoimmune disease, pregnancy or lactation. Sequencing used blood. This TCR derives from a woman aged 55-70 years with Graves' ophthalmopathy. This rearrangement joins TRBV6-2 or TRBV6-3 to TRBJ2-1; tentatively, D is TRBD2 (5 bases). The CDR3, as DNA: TGTGCCAGCGGGAGTTCCTACAATGAGCAGTTCTTC. Translation: CASGSSYNEQFF.